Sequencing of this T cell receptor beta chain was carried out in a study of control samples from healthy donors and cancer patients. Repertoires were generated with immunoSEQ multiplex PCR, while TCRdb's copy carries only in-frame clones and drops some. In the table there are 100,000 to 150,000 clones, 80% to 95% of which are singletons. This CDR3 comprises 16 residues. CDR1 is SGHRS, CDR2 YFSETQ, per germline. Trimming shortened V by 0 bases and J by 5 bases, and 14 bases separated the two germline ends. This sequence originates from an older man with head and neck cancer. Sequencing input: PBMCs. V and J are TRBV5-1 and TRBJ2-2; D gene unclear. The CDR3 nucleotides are TGCGCCAGCAGCTTGGTGAGAACTGGAATAACCGGGGAGCTGTTTTTT. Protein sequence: CASSLVRTGITGELFF.